What follows is one T cell receptor beta chain and its context. The assay was immunoSEQ multiplex PCR, and TCRdb's table has in-frame clones only and misses some. The sample has approximately 28,000 clones, 93% seen once. The V and J ends lost 3 bases and 1 base respectively, with 8 bases between them. The length of the CDR3 is 14 residues. The germline V gene has CDR1 SGHTA and CDR2 FQGTGA. This sample is part of a study of blood T cell repertoires in COVID-19. Study details: T cells, B-cell-depleted T cells, or PBMCs provided the cDNA or gDNA that served as material.

This TCR was recovered from a woman between 65 and 79 years old with COVID-19, enrolled during active disease. Sequencing used peripheral blood. The chain couples TRBV7-3 to TRBJ2-3; D might be TRBD2 (6 bases). The CDR3 sequence: CASSLSGGTDTQYF. CDR3 nucleotide sequence: TGTGCCAGCAGCTTGTCGGGGGGCACAGATACGCAGTATTTT.